This entry lists 14 T cell receptor beta chains sequenced from one sample in a study of blood T cell repertoires in COVID-19. The method was immunoSEQ multiplex PCR; TCRdb's version includes in-frame clones alone and lacks a portion of them. The table records about 210,000 clones, approximately 80% of them present only once. Sequencing was carried out using peripheral blood. All receptors come from a woman aged 80 or older with COVID-19, enrolled during active disease.

The rearrangement joins TRBV12-3 or TRBV12-4 to TRBJ2-7; no reliable D call. The ends were cut back, 2 bases at V and 4 bases at J, with 6 bases in the middle. The CDR3 is made up of 12 amino acids. The DNA of the CDR3 is TGTGCCAGCAGTTTATACAGATACGAGCAGTACTTC. Protein product: CASSLYRYEQYF.

This chain connects TRBV27 to TRBJ2-1; TRBD2 aligns across 11 bases. Germline assignment: CDR1 MNHEY and CDR2 SMNVEV (reference sequence). J lost 0 bases, V lost 3 bases, and 4 bases had no gene match. This CDR3 is 17 amino acids long. The CDR3 here is CASSFSGGARSYNEQFF. The CDR3 DNA reads TGTGCCAGCAGTTTTAGCGGGGGGGCCCGCTCCTACAATGAGCAGTTCTTC.

The V and J genes are TRBV5-6 and TRBJ2-7; possible D gene TRBD1, 6 bases. Trimming pared 2 bases from V and 4 bases from J, leaving 19 bases between. CDR1 and CDR2 (germline): SGHDT, YYEEEE. This CDR3 is 16 amino acids long. In DNA form, the CDR3 reads TGTGCCAGCAGCTTACAGGGTCTGGGTTTCCCATACGAGCAGTACTTC. This sequence encodes CASSLQGLGFPYEQYF.

V gene TRBV5-1 combines with J gene TRBJ2-2; 9 bases map to TRBD1. CDR3 length: 15 residues. Germline CDR1 SGHRS, CDR2 YFSETQ. V was pared by 3 bases and J by 6 bases, with 6 bases of the junction left unmatched. CDR3 loop: CASSWDRVVAGELFF. The CDR3 DNA reads as TGCGCCAGCAGCTGGGACAGGGTCGTCGCCGGGGAGCTGTTTTTT.

V gene TRBV19 combines with J gene TRBJ1-5; TRBD1 matches at 7 bases. The CDR3 runs 13 residues. V lost 9 bases to trimming and J lost 3 bases; unmatched junction nucleotides: 5. Germline V gene sequence: CDR1 LNHDA, CDR2 SQIVND (reference sequence). CDR3 in amino acids: CASATGNNQPQHF. CDR3 DNA: TGTGCCAGCGCGACAGGGAACAATCAGCCCCAGCATTTT.

The J gene is TRBJ2-5, the V gene TRBV5-1, with 9 bases aligning to TRBD2. The junction had 12 bases not matched to a gene; V was cut back by 4 bases and J by 5 bases. The CDR3 extends over 16 amino acids. Germline CDR1 is SGHRS and CDR2 is YFSETQ. CDR3 in DNA: TGCGCCAGCAGCCCCCCTGCGGGAGGGCCTGTCGAGACCCAGTACTTC. This translates into CASSPPAGGPVETQYF.

The chain recombines TRBV18 with TRBJ1-2; D call uncertain. The V end was cut by 6 bases, the J end by 4 bases, with 15 bases between. Germline V gives CDR1 KGHSH, CDR2 LQKENI. The CDR3 is 14 residues long. CDR3 amino acids: CASSTAGQTYGYTF. The CDR3 bases are TGTGCCAGCTCTACCGCGGGCCAGACCTATGGCTACACCTTC.

The chain has TRBV18 and TRBJ1-1, with D unclear. CDR1 and CDR2 from the germline V gene are KGHSH and LQKENI. V lost 6 bases and J lost 4, with 24 bases in between. This CDR3 has 17 residues. This chain's CDR3 is CASSQAPAGLISTEAFF. The CDR3 coding sequence is TGTGCCAGCTCGCAAGCCCCGGCAGGACTGATCAGCACTGAAGCTTTCTTT.

The chain uses TRBV2 and TRBJ2-3; TRBD2 matches at 10 bases. V shed 0 bases and J 2 bases; nucleotides not matched to a gene: 5. CDR1 is SNHLY and CDR2 is FYNNEI in the germline V gene. This CDR3 is 17 amino acids long. The CDR3 DNA follows: TGTGCCAGCAGTGAAGCGAGGACTAGCGGATCCACAGATACGCAGTATTTT. Translation gives CASSEARTSGSTDTQYF.

The gene calls are TRBV2 and TRBJ1-5, with TRBD1 identical over 8 bases. Germline V gene data show CDR1 as SNHLY and CDR2 as FYNNEI. The CDR3 length is 14 residues. The V segment lost 7 bases and the J segment 7 bases; nucleotides outside the gene matches: 9. This CDR3 is CASMETGVRQPQHF. The CDR3 coding sequence is TGTGCCAGCATGGAGACAGGGGTTCGACAGCCCCAGCATTTT. Complete variable domain (other parts from reference TRBV2 and TRBJ1-5): EPEVTQTPSHQVTQMGQEVILRCVPISNHLYFYWYRQILGQKVEFLVSFYNNEISEKSEIFDDQFSVERPDGSNFTLKIRSTKLEDSAMYFCASMETGVRQPQHFGDGTRLSIL.

This clone was detected only once. The rearrangement uses TRBV6-5 and TRBJ1-4, with a possible D match to TRBD1 (6 bases). V was shortened by 7 bases and J by 11 bases, with 17 bases between the two germline ends. CDR1 is MNHEY and CDR2 is SVGAGI in the germline V gene. The CDR3 length is 13 residues. DNA for the CDR3: TGTGCCAGCAAAGGGGGTCCCGGTGGGAAACTGTTTTTT. Encoded protein: CASKGGPGGKLFF.

This sequence joins TRBV7-9 and TRBJ2-7, with 9 bases aligning to TRBD2. Losses at the gene ends were 7 bases for V and 9 bases for J; bases not matched to a gene: 13. From germline, CDR1 is SEHNR and CDR2 FQNEAQ (reference sequence). This CDR3 is 14 amino acids long. The CDR3 sequence: CASTLGLAGFPQYF. CDR3 nucleotide sequence: TGTGCCAGCACCCTGGGGCTAGCGGGATTTCCGCAGTACTTC.

The V and J genes are TRBV5-4 and TRBJ2-3, with TRBD1 identical over 7 bases. The CDR3 totals 12 residues. Germline CDR1 reads SGHNT; CDR2 reads YYREEE (reference sequence). J gave up 10 bases and V 0 bases, and 2 bases lay outside the gene matches. The CDR3 nucleotides read TGTGCCAGCAGCTTGGGACAGGGTGCGCAGTATTTT. Protein product: CASSLGQGAQYF.

V and J are TRBV27 and TRBJ2-1, with 11 positions matching TRBD2. The CDR3 runs 13 residues. CDR1 MNHEY and CDR2 SMNVEV come from the germline V gene (reference sequence). V dropped 6 bases and J dropped 6; count of bases not matched to a gene: 1. The CDR3 here is CASRLAGANEQFF. The CDR3 bases are TGTGCCAGCAGACTAGCGGGAGCCAATGAGCAGTTCTTC.